Listed below are T cell receptor beta chains from one sample, sequenced in a study of blood T cell repertoires in COVID-19. Profiling relied on immunoSEQ multiplex PCR, and the TCRdb table lists in-frame clones only, not all of them. The profile shows approximately 300,000 clones, around 90% of them singletons. The material sequenced was PBMCs or T cells enriched from blood (not recorded which). The receptors derive from a woman younger than 35 with acute COVID-19. Both conserved end residues are part of each CDR3. A D gene is named only where the DNA matches it firmly. Clone size, where shown, is once, few, many, or a class for clones that have expanded.

v_gene: TRBV7-3; d_gene: NA; len: 17; j_gene: TRBJ2-2; abundance: NA; CDR3aa: CASSFPRGSSNTGELFF; CDR3nt: TGTGCCAGCAGTTTCCCCCGGGGGAGTTCCAACACCGGGGAGCTGTTTTTT
v_gene: TRBV28; d_gene: TRBD1; len: 16; j_gene: TRBJ1-2; abundance: once; CDR3aa: CASSPRQGALNYGYTF; CDR3nt: TGTGCCAGCAGTCCTCGGCAGGGGGCCCTTAACTATGGCTACACCTTC
v_gene: TRBV6-6; d_gene: NA; len: 14; j_gene: TRBJ1-1; abundance: NA; CDR3aa: CASSYGTQGTEAFF; CDR3nt: TGTGCCAGCAGTTATGGGACACAGGGAACTGAAGCTTTCTTT
v_gene: TRBV12-3/TRBV12-4; d_gene: TRBD1; len: 13; j_gene: TRBJ1-1; abundance: NA; CDR3aa: CASSPQGATEAFF; CDR3nt: TGTGCCAGCAGTCCCCAGGGGGCGACTGAAGCTTTCTTT
v_gene: TRBV7-3; d_gene: TRBD2; len: 18; j_gene: TRBJ2-3; abundance: NA; CDR3aa: CASSLMLRGRLGTDTQYF; CDR3nt: TGTGCCAGCAGCTTAATGTTACGCGGGAGGCTCGGCACAGATACGCAGTATTTT
v_gene: TRBV7-3; d_gene: TRBD2; len: 16; j_gene: TRBJ2-3; abundance: NA; CDR3aa: CASSSHTSGSPDTQYF; CDR3nt: TGTGCCAGCAGCTCTCACACTAGCGGGAGTCCAGATACGCAGTATTTT
v_gene: TRBV6-5; d_gene: TRBD2; len: 15; j_gene: TRBJ2-1; abundance: NA; CDR3aa: CATRTSGSSYNEQFF; CDR3nt: TGTGCCACTAGGACTAGCGGGAGCTCCTACAATGAGCAGTTCTTC
v_gene: TRBV2; d_gene: NA; len: 13; j_gene: TRBJ2-2; abundance: NA; CDR3aa: CASVAVDTGELFF; CDR3nt: TGTGCCAGCGTCGCGGTGGACACCGGGGAGCTGTTTTTT
v_gene: TRBV6-5; d_gene: NA; len: 14; j_gene: TRBJ2-1; abundance: few; CDR3aa: CASMLNGQTNEQFF; CDR3nt: TGTGCCAGCATGTTGAACGGACAGACCAATGAGCAGTTCTTC
v_gene: TRBV19; d_gene: TRBD1; len: 14; j_gene: TRBJ1-1; abundance: NA; CDR3aa: CASSVDRDSVRAFF; CDR3nt: TGTGCCAGTAGTGTAGACCGGGACAGCGTACGGGCTTTCTTT
v_gene: TRBV28; d_gene: TRBD1; len: 15; j_gene: TRBJ1-2; abundance: NA; CDR3aa: CASSSGTGLFYGYTF; CDR3nt: TGTGCCAGCAGTTCCGGGACAGGCCTTTTCTATGGCTACACCTTC
v_gene: TRBV7-3; d_gene: TRBD1; len: 15; j_gene: TRBJ1-6; abundance: NA; CDR3aa: CASSRTGTHDSPLHF; CDR3nt: TGTGCCAGCAGCCGGACAGGGACGCATGATTCACCCCTCCACTTT
v_gene: TRBV27; d_gene: TRBD1; len: 17; j_gene: TRBJ1-1; abundance: NA; CDR3aa: CASSKPRDRGPGGEAFF; CDR3nt: TGTGCCAGCAGTAAGCCTCGGGACAGGGGGCCAGGTGGGGAAGCTTTCTTT
v_gene: TRBV7-6; d_gene: NA; len: 11; j_gene: TRBJ1-2; abundance: NA; CDR3aa: CASSAGAGYTF; CDR3nt: TGTGCCAGCAGCGCAGGGGCAGGCTACACCTTC